This T cell receptor beta chain is from a study of CD8 T cells in ankylosing spondylitis. General study findings and limits: Seemingly distinctive of ankylosing spondylitis blood was a TCR beta motif formed by eight highly homologous variants. Several of the motif variants were reported before in synovial fluid and blood from reactive arthritis.

With molecular barcodes, quantitative 5'-RACE was used to make the TCR beta libraries. TCRdb independently ran MiXCR on the 5' RACE reads; one entry per CDR3 protein. Of about 800,000 distinct CDR3 sequences detected, 10% to 15% appear once; the ten largest clones hold approximately 0.46%. In this sample, this clonotype turned up many times. No antigen is known for it. Trimming at V came to 4 bases and at J to 1 base, leaving 12 bases not matched to a gene. The CDR3 has 17 amino acids. Per germline, CDR1 DFQATT and CDR2 SNEGSKA (reference sequence). V is TRBV20-1 and J is TRBJ2-5, with TRBD2 identical over 10 bases. The sample was blood, either unsorted or a sorted T cell fraction (not recorded which). The source of this sequence is a male donor with ankylosing spondylitis. CDR3 loop: CSATGTSVPLAQETQYF. DNA for the CDR3: TGCAGTGCTACCGGGACTAGCGTGCCTCTTGCCCAAGAGACCCAGTACTTC.